This T cell receptor beta chain is drawn from a study of vaccination and CD4 T cells after COVID-19 (dated 2022 in TCRdb). Study-wide context: In the convalescent cohort there were six males and four females, among whom were two Hispanic individuals, seven Caucasians, two Asians and one multiracial person. Participants received two doses of either the Pfizer-BioNTech BNT162b2 vaccine (n=8) or the Moderna mRNA-1273 vaccine (n=2). As controls, cultures received a CEFX viral epitope pool (the positive control), an HIV-1 Nef peptide pool (the negative control), or no peptide at all. In 10 COVID-19 convalescent patients and a handful of infection-naive healthy vaccine recipients, researchers compared the spike-specific CD4+ TCR repertoire from before mRNA vaccination with the repertoire from after. An earlier paper using these donors assessed, at the TCR clonotype level, memory CD4+ T cell crossreactivity between SARS-CoV-2 and common cold coronavirus spike proteins. Post-vaccine blood samples were obtained a median of roughly 75 days after the second vaccine dose, with a range of 14 to 241 days. Post-COVID blood samples were collected from convalescent patients a median of roughly 100 days after diagnosis, with a range of roughly 35 to 170 days. Culture stimuli were overlapping spike peptide pools from SARS-CoV-2 and from the common cold coronaviruses HCoV-NL63, HCoV-OC43 and HCoV-229E.

Read against the paper, the sample's treatment or condition label means: roughly nine-day PBMC culture with coronavirus spike peptide pools or control peptides (ViraFEST assay). CD4+ T cells from unexposed donors were collected before the COVID-19 pandemic (2011-2018). The ViraFEST assay, used in the study, expanded antigen-specific T cells with peptide pools and then identified the expanded clonotypes through TCR sequencing. Each well held 1.5 million to 2.5 million PBMCs cultured with roughly 10 ug/ml peptide pools in IMDM containing around 5% human AB serum and roughly 9 IU/ml IL-2. Half of the culture medium was replaced with fresh IL-2-containing medium on days 3 and 7. CD4+ T cells were isolated after approximately eleven days of culture through negative selection using the EasySep CD4+ T cell isolation kit. As cell number allowed, CD4+ T cells from unexposed donors were tested for reactivity to SARS-CoV-2 S and N and to four common cold coronavirus spike pools. Ficoll-Paque Plus gradient centrifugation was used to isolate PBMCs from whole blood, and the isolated PBMCs were then either used fresh or cryopreserved at -140C. Triplicate wells were generally used for each culture condition. Leukapheresis product for the unexposed donors was purchased commercially.

Deletion took 0 bases off V and 5 bases off J, with a span of 16 bases between the germline ends. The CDR3 holds 16 amino acids from the cysteine to the phenylalanine. The only DNA kept is the CDR3, 48 bases in frame from the first base. Via the germline V gene, CDR1 is SGHTA and CDR2 FQGTGA. Beyond this particular receptor, the publication reports: In convalescent patients, a median 86.3% of post-vaccine SARS-CoV-2-reactive clones were detected only after vaccination, and vaccine-specific priming was suggested by this finding. Of the vaccine-specific clones found in convalescent patients, nearly all (304 of 307) were mono-reactive for SARS-CoV-2 spike instead of being cross-reactive with common cold coronaviruses. The number of convalescent patients in the study was relatively small, and the study did not examine early timepoints following natural infection. An increase in the median number of SARS-CoV-2-reactive clonotypes from approximately 21 after infection to 38 after vaccination was observed, but the change was not found to be significant.

Receptor amplification or capture employed PCR. DNA from cultured CD4+ T cells underwent TCR sequencing with the Oncomine TCR Beta short-read assay at the Johns Hopkins FTIC core. The QIAamp micro DNA kit was used to extract genomic DNA from the cultured CD4+ T cells. Oncomine TCR Beta libraries from cultured CD4+ T cells were pooled with unique dual indexes and sequenced on an Illumina iSeq 100. The study's processing was this. Non-productive sequences were removed, and CDR3s not starting with C, not ending with F or W, or shorter than 7 amino acids were discarded. Antigen-specific clonotypes were identified using the MANAFEST web application through comparison of peptide-stimulated wells with reference and other culture wells. For a clone to be called positive, the clone needed an FDR below 0.05, an odds ratio above 5, and a productive frequency above 0.1% in at least two of three replicate wells. A clonotype counted as cross-reactive if it showed significant expansion both in the SARS-CoV-2 spike wells and in at least one common cold coronavirus spike condition. Using R version 3.6.1, CDR3 homology was evaluated through Levenshtein distances (stringdist) along with unrooted phylogenetic trees (ape). TCRdb cleaned the public reads at Q25 with fastp, built clones with MiXCR and kept in-frame beta chains. For every CDR3 protein sequence, its rows merge into one entry that carries the most common genes and DNA. None of the V and J calls come from the authors' own analysis; TCRdb made them. This sample has just under 10,000 distinct CDR3 sequences in its table, and 35% of those were observed once. Together, the top ten hold more than 6.5% of the sample.

By sample share, this clonotype is large (0.1 to 1%). What antigen it recognizes has not been identified. Within one base of it there is no much larger clone, and no base qualities were kept. Rearrangement joined TRBV7-3 to TRBJ2-5; the D gene is perhaps TRBD2, from 7 matching bases. The origin of this receptor is a human donor in good health. The sequencing input was CD4+ T cells from blood, cultured in vitro. The DNA sequence is TGTGCCAGCAGCTTAACACCAAGGGGGGGCCATGAGACCCAGTACTTC. This codes for CASSLTPRGGHETQYF.